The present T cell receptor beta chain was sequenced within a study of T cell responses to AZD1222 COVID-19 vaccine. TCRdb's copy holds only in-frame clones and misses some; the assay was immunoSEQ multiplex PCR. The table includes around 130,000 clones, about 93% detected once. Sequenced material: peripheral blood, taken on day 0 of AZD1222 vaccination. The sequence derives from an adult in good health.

CDR3 amino acids: CAWSAGVGYQPQHF. DNA for the CDR3: TGTGCCTGGAGTGCGGGGGTGGGGTATCAGCCCCAGCATTTT. The chain recombines TRBV30 with TRBJ1-5; D perhaps matches TRBD1 (5 bases). With 1 base removed from V and 5 bases from J, the gap between germline ends came to 12 bases. There are 14 residues in the CDR3. CDR1 is GTSNPN and CDR2 is SVGIG in the germline V gene (reference sequence). Full variable domain (rest looked up from reference TRBV30 and TRBJ1-5): SQTIHQWPATLVQPVGSPLSLECTVEGTSNPNLYWYRQAAGRGLQLLFYSVGIGQISSEVPQNLSASRPQDRQFILSSKKLLLSDSGFYLCAWSAGVGYQPQHFGDGTRLSIL.